These 4 T cell receptor beta chains share one sample of origin, sequenced in a study of blood T cell repertoires in COVID-19. Using immunoSEQ multiplex PCR, the repertoire was profiled, and TCRdb retains in-frame clones only, with some absent. The sample contains tens of thousands of clones, approximately 80% of which appear only once. Sequencing used peripheral blood. The receptors were gathered from a man in his forties with acute or convalescent COVID-19.

The chain combines TRBV11-3 with TRBJ2-7, with TRBD1 as a possible D gene (6 bases). Germline V CDR1 and CDR2: SGHNT, YENEEA. The CDR3 contains 16 residues. Trimming took 6 bases from V and 3 from J, leaving 21 bases between them. The CDR3 loop reads CASSSNAGAPFYEQYF. In DNA form, the CDR3 reads TGTGCCAGCAGTTCAAATGCAGGGGCGCCATTCTACGAGCAGTACTTC.

The table lists this clone with a count of one. The rearrangement links TRBV5-1 to TRBJ2-5, with 7 bases fitting TRBD1. Trimming removed 2 bases from V and 3 bases from J; junction bases left unmatched: 16. CDR1 and CDR2 (germline): SGHRS, YFSETQ. This CDR3 contains 18 residues. The CDR3 nucleotides read TGCGCCAGCAGCTTAAGAGTGTCAGGACAGGCTAATAAAGAGACCCAGTACTTC. This gives the protein CASSLRVSGQANKETQYF.

The chain combines TRBV28 with TRBJ1-1; TRBD1 agrees at 8 bases. The CDR3 extends over 12 amino acids. V trimming: 3 bases; J trimming: 8 bases; junction bases outside the gene matches: 2. Germline V lookup: CDR1 MDHEN, CDR2 SYDVKM. DNA for the CDR3: TGTGCCAGCAGTTTTCGGGACAGGGAAGCTTTCTTT. Its translation is CASSFRDREAFF.

The rearrangement links TRBV3-1 (or the pseudogene TRBV3-2) to TRBJ1-1; D may be TRBD1 (6 bases). Germline assignment: CDR1 LGHDT and CDR2 YNNKEL (reference sequence). CDR3 length: 15 residues. Between the trimmed V and J ends, which lost 1 base and 5 bases, there was a span of 14 bases. The CDR3 DNA reads TGTGCCAGCAGCCAAGCCGTGGGGGGGGCTACTGAAGCTTTCTTT. Its protein product is CASSQAVGGATEAFF.